The next 32 T cell receptor beta chains were all read from a single sample in a study of cytomegalovirus exposure and HLA in healthy donors. In the PCR, 60 Vbeta and 13 Jbeta primers were used. Assay used: immunoSEQ multiplex PCR; TCRdb lists only in-frame clones, some missing. This sample contains more than 95,000 clones. Sequenced material: PBMCs. These receptor sequences come from a man aged 40-55 years in good health and CMV-seronegative.

The chain recombines TRBV28 with TRBJ1-2, with 10 bases aligning to TRBD1. V gave up 5 bases and J gave up 4 bases; unmatched junction bases: 10. Looked up from germline, CDR1 is MDHEN and CDR2 is SYDVKM. The CDR3 length is 16 residues. The CDR3 reads CASSRNSGTGVYGYTF. In DNA, the CDR3 is TGTGCCAGCAGTAGAAATTCCGGGACAGGGGTCTATGGCTACACCTTC.

The genes are TRBV7-6 and TRBJ1-2; the match to TRBD1 covers 10 bases. V was pared by 1 base and J by 1 base, with 0 bases of the junction left unmatched. This CDR3 has 15 amino acids. Germline assignment: CDR1 SGHVS and CDR2 FNYEAQ. The CDR3, as DNA: TGTGCCAGCAGCTTAGGGACAGGGGGTAACTATGGCTACACCTTC. Amino acids: CASSLGTGGNYGYTF.

This chain uses TRBV18 with TRBJ1-4; a possible D gene is TRBD1 (6 bases). The CDR3 is 16 amino acids. Trimming pared 6 bases from V and 1 base from J, leaving 15 bases between. Germline-derived CDR1 and CDR2 are KGHSH and LQKENI. The CDR3, as DNA: TGTGCCAGCTCCCCCGGACAGCCGCTAACTAATGAAAAACTGTTTTTT. It is translated as CASSPGQPLTNEKLFF.

The rearrangement links TRBV7-2 to TRBJ2-5; 7 bases line up with TRBD1. The DNA end lines up better with TRBJ2-7; the J call may be wrong. The length of the CDR3 is 17 residues. Germline V lookup: CDR1 SGHTA, CDR2 FQGNSA. CDR3 sequence (DNA): TGTGCCAGCAGCCGGAATATCGATGGGACAGTAGACTACGAGCAGTACTTC. It yields the protein CASSRNIDGTVDYEQYF.

This chain joins TRBV10-3 and TRBJ2-1, with TRBD1 matching 8 bases. Trimming removed 0 bases from V and 4 bases from J; junction bases left unmatched: 5. The CDR3 consists of 16 residues. CDR1 is ENHRY and CDR2 is SYGVKD in the germline V gene. This CDR3 is CAISESTGGNYNEQFF. The CDR3 bases are TGTGCCATCAGTGAGTCTACAGGGGGGAATTACAATGAGCAGTTCTTC.

J is TRBJ1-2 and V is TRBV4-1, with a weak D call TRBD1 (6 bases). The CDR3 is 14 residues long. Germline CDR1 MGHRA, CDR2 YSYEKL. Deletions cut 1 base from V and 4 bases from J, with 10 bases between. Written as DNA, the CDR3 is TGCGCCAGCAGCCAAGTAGGACAGTCCTATGGCTACACCTTC. It translates to CASSQVGQSYGYTF.

The rearrangement links TRBV5-6 to TRBJ1-1, with D maybe TRBD1 (5 bases). The germline CDR1 and CDR2 sequences are SGHDT and YYEEEE. CDR3 length equals 16 residues. The V end was cut by 0 bases, the J end by 4 bases, with 16 bases between. In nucleotides, the CDR3 is TGTGCCAGCAGCTTGGGCCGCGGGGGGTATATCACTGAAGCTTTCTTT. This sequence encodes CASSLGRGGYITEAFF.

This sequence joins TRBV30 and TRBJ1-5, with D maybe TRBD1 (6 bases). Trimming left V 3 bases short and J 9 bases short, with 18 bases between. This CDR3 has 14 residues. Germline loops: CDR1 GTSNPN, CDR2 SVGIG (reference sequence). Written as DNA, the CDR3 is TGTGCCTGGAGCGCACAGGGAGTGAAGGGGCCCCAGCATTTT. This translates into CAWSAQGVKGPQHF.

In regard to this clone: At the DNA level, this CDR3 is encoded by other sequences in the same sample as well. The chain uses TRBV19 and TRBJ1-2; 7 bases fit TRBD1. V lost 10 bases and J lost 6; bases outside the gene matches: 14. The CDR3 consists of 14 residues. In germline, CDR1 is LNHDA, CDR2 SQIVND (reference sequence). The chain's CDR3 is CATSFLGQMDGYTF. The CDR3 DNA reads TGTGCCACCTCTTTCCTGGGACAGATGGATGGCTACACCTTC.

As regards this clone: Different DNA sequences within this sample yield the same CDR3. The chain combines TRBV11-2 with TRBJ1-5; a weak D match, TRBD1 (6 bases). Germline lookup yields CDR1 SGHAT and CDR2 FQNNGV. There are 14 residues in the CDR3. V lost 1 base and J 2 bases, leaving 6 bases between the germline ends. The chain's CDR3 is CASSLAGGNQPQHF. The CDR3 nucleotides are TGTGCCAGCAGCTTAGCAGGGGGCAATCAGCCCCAGCATTTT.

This rearrangement joins TRBV29-1 to TRBJ2-3; 13 bases are shared with TRBD2. CDR1 and CDR2 from the germline V gene are SQVTM and ANQGSEA. The CDR3 consists of 15 residues. The ends lost 3 bases at V and 6 bases at J; junction bases unmatched: 6. The chain's CDR3 is CSVDGLAGELDTQYF. The DNA of the CDR3 is TGCAGCGTTGATGGACTAGCGGGAGAGTTGGATACGCAGTATTTT.

This chain links TRBV19 with TRBJ1-4, with a weak D call TRBD1 (5 bases). Germline V gene data show CDR1 as LNHDA and CDR2 as SQIVND (reference sequence). V was clipped by 7 bases and J by 6 bases, with 15 bases between them. The CDR3 loop spans 14 amino acids. As DNA, the CDR3 is TGTGCCAGTACTTACAGGAGTAAGGATGAAAAACTGTTTTTT. This sequence encodes CASTYRSKDEKLFF.

V usage is TRBV4-1 and J usage is TRBJ2-3; 9 bases fit TRBD2. The CDR3 contains 15 residues. The germline V gene encodes CDR1 MGHRA and CDR2 YSYEKL. Unmatched junction bases numbered 4, after V lost 1 base and J lost 5 bases. CDR3 in amino acids: CASSQASGVGDTQYF. CDR3 nucleotides: TGCGCCAGCAGCCAAGCTAGCGGGGTTGGAGATACGCAGTATTTT.

The CDR3 region is CASSPGQYEQYF. CDR3 DNA: TGTGCCAGCTCACCGGGACAGTACGAGCAGTACTTC. The chain uses TRBV18 and TRBJ2-7; 7 nucleotides match TRBD1. Trimming cost V 3 bases and J 4 bases; bases outside gene matches: 0. Germline-derived CDR1 and CDR2 are KGHSH and LQKENI. The CDR3 extends over 12 amino acids.

The genes are TRBV18 and TRBJ2-4, with D possibly being TRBD2 (6 bases). V shed 2 bases and J shed 0 bases, with 11 bases lying between them. The CDR3 sequence is 16 residues long. Germline assignment: CDR1 KGHSH and CDR2 LQKENI. CDR3 in DNA: TGTGCCAGCTCACCAGCGGGGATCCTAGCCAAAAACATTCAGTACTTC. Protein sequence: CASSPAGILAKNIQYF.

The rearrangement links TRBV21-1 to TRBJ2-7; the table's D call, TRBD2, was not checked against the DNA. TRBV21-1 is deemed a pseudogene. This CDR3 has 20 amino acids. CDR3 nucleotides: TGTGCCAGCAGCAAAGCGCACCCGGCGACACTACAGGGAGGGTCCTACGAGCAGTACTTC. It codes for CASSKAHPATLQGGSYEQYF.

The chain combines TRBV1 with TRBJ2-3; TRBD2, the table's D call, was not compared with the DNA. TRBV1 corresponds to a pseudogene. The CDR3 is 18 residues long. As DNA, the CDR3 is TGCACCAGCAGCCAAGCCGACGGCGAGCGGGGGAGCACAGATACGCAGTATTTT. This codes for CTSSQADGERGSTDTQYF.

This chain links TRBV19 with TRBJ2-6, with a weak D call TRBD1 (5 bases). V was pared by 8 bases and J by 0 bases, with 14 bases between. CDR3 length: 16 residues. Germline loops: CDR1 LNHDA, CDR2 SQIVND (reference sequence). CDR3 in DNA: TGTGCCAGTTCCACAGGCATGGTCTCTGGGGCCAACGTCCTGACTTTC. Translation: CASSTGMVSGANVLTF.

This chain joins TRBV30 and TRBJ1-6; 7 bases map to TRBD1. Germline V gene lookup returns CDR1 GTSNPN and CDR2 SVGIG (reference sequence). The length of the CDR3 is 15 residues. V shed 8 bases, J shed 3 bases, and the junction held 10 bases outside the gene matches. CDR3 residues: CALERSGGYNSPLHF. The DNA for the CDR3 is TGTGCCCTGGAGAGGTCAGGGGGCTATAATTCACCCCTCCACTTT.

The chain has TRBV7-8 and TRBJ2-1; perhaps TRBD1 as D (5 bases). Germline-derived CDR1 and CDR2 are SGHVS and FQNEAQ. The V and J ends lost 0 bases and 4 bases respectively, with 13 bases between them. The CDR3 has 16 residues. CDR3 sequence (DNA): TGTGCCAGCAGCTTAGCTAGGAGACAGCCATACAATGAGCAGTTCTTC. It is translated as CASSLARRQPYNEQFF.

The genes are TRBV29-1 and TRBJ2-5, with D possibly being TRBD1 (6 bases). The V gene's germline CDR1 is SQVTM and CDR2 ANQGSEA. V shed 2 bases and J shed 5 bases, with 15 bases lying between them. The CDR3 is 14 residues long. The CDR3 DNA is TGCAGCGTTGAACGGTTAGGGGGACGCGAGACCCAGTACTTC. Protein sequence: CSVERLGGRETQYF.

The rearrangement links TRBV5-4 to TRBJ2-2, with 9 bases matching TRBD1. CDR1 is SGHNT and CDR2 is YYREEE in the germline V gene (reference sequence). The CDR3 runs to 16 residues. Germline trimming cut 4 bases from V and 0 bases from J; bases unmatched to any gene: 4. CDR3 sequence: CASSGTGGSNTGELFF. CDR3 DNA: TGTGCCAGCAGCGGAACAGGGGGCTCGAACACCGGGGAGCTGTTTTTT.

This sequence joins TRBV27 and TRBJ2-7; possible D gene TRBD2, 6 bases. The length of the CDR3 is 14 residues. Germline V gene sequence: CDR1 MNHEY, CDR2 SMNVEV (reference sequence). Trimming took 3 bases from V and 1 from J, leaving 10 bases between them. The CDR3 region has the DNA TGTGCCAGCAGTTTGATGCGGGGTTCCTACGAGCAGTACTTC. Residues: CASSLMRGSYEQYF.

This chain joins TRBV18 and TRBJ1-1; 8 bases fit TRBD1. Looked up from germline, CDR1 is KGHSH and CDR2 is LQKENI. Trimming cost V 2 bases and J 0 bases; bases outside gene matches: 5. The CDR3 spans 16 residues. Written as DNA, the CDR3 is TGTGCCAGCTCACCAAAACAGGGGGATTTGAACACTGAAGCTTTCTTT. Translation: CASSPKQGDLNTEAFF.

Points on this clone: The junction and the germline gene differ at one end; a read error may be behind it. This chain joins TRBV7-2 and TRBJ2-3; 8 bases are shared with TRBD2. This CDR3 is 16 amino acids long. Germline lookup yields CDR1 SGHTA and CDR2 FQGNSA. CDR3: CASSPQTSVRTDMQYF. CDR3 coding DNA: TGTGCCAGCAGCCCCCAGACTAGCGTCCGCACAGATATGCAGTATTTT.

The chain couples TRBV5-4 to TRBJ1-4, with D perhaps matching TRBD1 (5 bases). Trimming left V 4 bases short and J 7 bases short, with 17 bases between. Germline CDR1 SGHNT, CDR2 YYREEE (reference sequence). This CDR3 is 15 amino acids long. CDR3 in amino acids: CASSPGIGGGEKLFF. The CDR3 DNA reads TGTGCCAGCAGCCCAGGGATCGGGGGGGGTGAAAAACTGTTTTTT.

The CDR3 is CASSPTGGSGNTIYF. The CDR3 nucleotides are TGTGCCAGCAGTCCAACAGGGGGCTCCGGAAACACCATATATTTT. The genes are TRBV27 and TRBJ1-3, with 9 bases lining up with TRBD1. The length of the CDR3 is 15 residues. The J segment lost 4 bases and the V segment lost 5 bases, leaving 6 bases of the junction unmatched. CDR1 is MNHEY, CDR2 SMNVEV, per germline (reference sequence).

The chain joins TRBV18 to TRBJ2-3, with D tentatively TRBD1 (5 bases). Germline CDR1 is KGHSH and CDR2 is LQKENI. The CDR3 sequence is 18 residues long. V was trimmed by 1 base and J by 1 base, leaving 18 bases between them. The CDR3 sequence: CASSPQGILPSGTDTQYF. CDR3 DNA: TGTGCCAGCTCACCACAGGGGATTCTCCCGTCCGGCACAGATACGCAGTATTTT.

This chain connects TRBV6-5 to TRBJ1-4; no definite D call. Germline assignment: CDR1 MNHEY and CDR2 SVGAGI. The CDR3 is made up of 15 amino acids. V was trimmed by 6 bases and J by 0 bases, leaving 11 bases between them. For the CDR3, the DNA is TGTGCCAGCAGCCCTCGAGGTGCAACTAATGAAAAACTGTTTTTT. It specifies CASSPRGATNEKLFF.

V gene TRBV7-2 combines with J gene TRBJ1-6, with 10 positions matching TRBD1. CDR3 length: 15 residues. Trimming took 5 bases from V and 7 from J; bases not matched to a gene: 5. Looked up from germline, CDR1 is SGHTA and CDR2 is FQGNSA. The CDR3 sequence is CASSRDRGGNSPLHF. The CDR3 DNA follows: TGTGCCAGCAGCCGGGACAGGGGAGGGAATTCACCCCTCCACTTT.

V is TRBV6-1 and J is TRBJ2-5; possible D gene TRBD1, 6 bases. The J call could be wrong; TRBJ2-7 is a better fit for the DNA end. The CDR3 totals 14 residues. CDR1 is MNHNS, CDR2 SASEGT, per germline. The CDR3, as DNA: TGTGCCAGCAGCCTGGACAGCCCAAGCTACGAGCAGTACTTC. This encodes CASSLDSPSYEQYF.

Here the CDR3 DNA reads TGTGCCAGCACCGTCGGACACCCGAACACTGAAGCTTTCTTT. Amino acid sequence: CASTVGHPNTEAFF. The chain has TRBV28 and TRBJ1-1, with a possible D match to TRBD1 (5 bases). Trimming took off 7 bases at V and 1 base at J, with 13 bases between the two ends. Germline V CDR1 and CDR2: MDHEN, SYDVKM. The CDR3 runs 14 residues.